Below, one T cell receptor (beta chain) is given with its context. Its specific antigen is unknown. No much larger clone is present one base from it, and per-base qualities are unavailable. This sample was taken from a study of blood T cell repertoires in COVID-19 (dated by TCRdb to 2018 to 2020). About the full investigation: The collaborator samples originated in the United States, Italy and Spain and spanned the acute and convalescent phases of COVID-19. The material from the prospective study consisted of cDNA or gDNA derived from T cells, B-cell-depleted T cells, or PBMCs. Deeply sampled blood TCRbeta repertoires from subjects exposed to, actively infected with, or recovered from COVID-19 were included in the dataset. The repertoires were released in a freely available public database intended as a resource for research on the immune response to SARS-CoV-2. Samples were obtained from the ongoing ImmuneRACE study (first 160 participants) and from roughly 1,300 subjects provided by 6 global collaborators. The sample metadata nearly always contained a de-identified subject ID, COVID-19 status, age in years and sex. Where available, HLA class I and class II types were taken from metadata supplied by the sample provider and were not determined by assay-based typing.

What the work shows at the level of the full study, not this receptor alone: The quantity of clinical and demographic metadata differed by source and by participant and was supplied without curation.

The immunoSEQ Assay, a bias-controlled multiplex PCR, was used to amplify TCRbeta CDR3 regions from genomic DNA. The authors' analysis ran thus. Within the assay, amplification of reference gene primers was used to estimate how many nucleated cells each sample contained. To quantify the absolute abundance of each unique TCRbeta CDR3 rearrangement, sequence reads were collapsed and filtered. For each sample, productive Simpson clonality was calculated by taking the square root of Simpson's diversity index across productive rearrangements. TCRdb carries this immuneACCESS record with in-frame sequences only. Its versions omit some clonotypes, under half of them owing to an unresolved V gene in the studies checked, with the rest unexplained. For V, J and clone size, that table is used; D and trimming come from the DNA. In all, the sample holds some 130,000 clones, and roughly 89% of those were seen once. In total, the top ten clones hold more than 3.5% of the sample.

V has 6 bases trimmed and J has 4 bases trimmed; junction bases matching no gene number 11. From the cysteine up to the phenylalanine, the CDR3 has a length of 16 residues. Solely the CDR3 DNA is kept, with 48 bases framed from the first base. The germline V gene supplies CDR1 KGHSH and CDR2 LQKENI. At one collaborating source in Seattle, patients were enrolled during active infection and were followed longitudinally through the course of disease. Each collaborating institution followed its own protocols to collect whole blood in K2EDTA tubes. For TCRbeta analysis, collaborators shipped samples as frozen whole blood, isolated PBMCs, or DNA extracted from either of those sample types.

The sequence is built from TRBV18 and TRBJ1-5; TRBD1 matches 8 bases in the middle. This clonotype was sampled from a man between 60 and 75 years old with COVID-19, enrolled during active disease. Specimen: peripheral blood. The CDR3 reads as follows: CASSRWQTGGNQPQHF. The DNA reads TGTGCCAGCTCCCGATGGCAAACAGGGGGGAATCAGCCCCAGCATTTT.